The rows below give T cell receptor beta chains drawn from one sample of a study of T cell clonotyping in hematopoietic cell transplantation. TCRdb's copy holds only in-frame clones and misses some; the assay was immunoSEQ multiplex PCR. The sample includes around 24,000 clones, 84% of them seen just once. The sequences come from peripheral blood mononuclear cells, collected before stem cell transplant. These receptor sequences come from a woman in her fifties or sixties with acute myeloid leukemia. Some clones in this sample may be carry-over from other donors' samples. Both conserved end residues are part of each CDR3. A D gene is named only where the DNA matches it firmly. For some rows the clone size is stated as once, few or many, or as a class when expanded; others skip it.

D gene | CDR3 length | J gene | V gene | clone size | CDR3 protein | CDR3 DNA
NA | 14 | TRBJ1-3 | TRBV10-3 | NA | CAISERLGLDTIYF | TGTGCCATCAGTGAGCGCCTCGGGCTGGACACCATATATTTT
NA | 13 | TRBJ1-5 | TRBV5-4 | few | CASSLDSLQPQHF | TGTGCCAGCAGCTTGGACAGTCTCCAGCCCCAGCATTTT
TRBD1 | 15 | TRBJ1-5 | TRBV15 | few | CATSQDRGINQPQHF | TGTGCCACCAGCCAGGACAGGGGAATCAATCAGCCCCAGCATTTT
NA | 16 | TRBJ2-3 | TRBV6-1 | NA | CASSDPDSDFTDTQYF | TGTGCCAGCAGTGACCCGGACAGCGATTTCACAGATACGCAGTATTTT
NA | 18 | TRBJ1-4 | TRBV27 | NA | CASSPQPGLQGLSEKLFF | TGTGCCAGCAGTCCGCAACCCGGGTTACAAGGGTTGAGTGAAAAACTGTTTTTT
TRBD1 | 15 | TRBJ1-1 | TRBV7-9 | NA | CASSKTGTGNTEAFF | TGTGCCAGCAGCAAGACCGGGACAGGAAACACTGAAGCTTTCTTT
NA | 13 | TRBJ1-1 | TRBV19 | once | CASSIRGDREAFF | TGTGCCAGTAGTATAAGAGGGGACCGTGAAGCTTTCTTT
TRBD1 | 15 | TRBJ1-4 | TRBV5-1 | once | CASSGRQGMGEKLFF | TGCGCCAGCAGCGGCAGACAGGGGATGGGGGAAAAACTGTTTTTT
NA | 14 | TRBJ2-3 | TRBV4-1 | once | CASSPQWPVDTQYF | TGCGCCAGCAGCCCTCAATGGCCGGTTGATACGCAGTATTTT
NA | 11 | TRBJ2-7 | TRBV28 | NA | CASSLIHEQYF | TGTGCCAGCAGTTTAATCCACGAGCAGTACTTC
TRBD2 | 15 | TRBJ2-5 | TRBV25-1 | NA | CASNQAGGFQETQYF | TGTGCCAGCAATCAAGCGGGAGGGTTCCAAGAGACCCAGTACTTC